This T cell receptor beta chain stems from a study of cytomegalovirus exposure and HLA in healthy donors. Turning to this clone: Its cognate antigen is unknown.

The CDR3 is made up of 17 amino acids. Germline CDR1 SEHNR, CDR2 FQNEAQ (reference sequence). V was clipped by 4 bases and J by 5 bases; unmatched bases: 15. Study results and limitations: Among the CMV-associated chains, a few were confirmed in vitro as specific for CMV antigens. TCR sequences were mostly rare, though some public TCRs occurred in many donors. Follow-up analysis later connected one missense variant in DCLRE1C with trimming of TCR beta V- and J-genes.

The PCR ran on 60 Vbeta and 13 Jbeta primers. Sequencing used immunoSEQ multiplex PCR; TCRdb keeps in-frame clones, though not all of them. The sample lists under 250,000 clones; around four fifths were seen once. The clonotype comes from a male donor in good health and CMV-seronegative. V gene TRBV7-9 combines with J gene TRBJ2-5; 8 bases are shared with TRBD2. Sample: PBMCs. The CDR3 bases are TGTGCCAGCAGCTCGTGGGGGCTCGGGGGGGCGGGGGAGACCCAGTACTTC. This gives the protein CASSSWGLGGAGETQYF. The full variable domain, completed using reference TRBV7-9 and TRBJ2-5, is DTGVSQNPRHKITKRGQNVTFRCDPISEHNRLYWYRQTLGQGPEFLTYFQNEAQLEKSRLLSDRFSAERPKGSFSTLEIQRTEQGDSAMYLCASSSWGLGGAGETQYFGPGTRLLVL.